This T cell receptor (beta chain) was captured by sequencing in a study of cytomegalovirus exposure and HLA in healthy donors. A remark on this clone: What it binds is not known.

Researchers ran the PCR with 60 Vbeta and 13 Jbeta primers. Generated by immunoSEQ multiplex PCR, the TCRdb table keeps only in-frame clones and is missing some. The sample includes 200,000 to 250,000 clones, 78% seen only once; the top ten take approximately 3.8%. Unmatched junction bases numbered 22, after V lost 5 bases and J lost 5 bases. Germline values: CDR1 SNHLY, CDR2 FYNNEI. The CDR3 has 19 residues. General study points: When presence/absence was analysed, sequencing depth was taken to be roughly uniform across donors. The classifier was said to identify cytomegalovirus status with high specificity and sensitivity. TCR beta V- and J-gene trimming was later associated with a missense DCLRE1C variant. In a later analysis, most CMV-associated TCR beta chains appeared HLA-restricted.

The origin of this receptor is a male donor in good health and CMV-seronegative. The chain employs TRBV2 and TRBJ2-7, with 9 bases identical to TRBD2. Sequenced: PBMCs. DNA of the CDR3: TGTGCCAGCAGTACTAGCTTGGCGGCGGGAGGGTCCGCGGTAGACGAGCAGTACTTC. It translates to CASSTSLAAGGSAVDEQYF.